This T cell receptor (beta chain) was captured by sequencing in a study of cytomegalovirus exposure and HLA in healthy donors. The PCR ran on 60 Vbeta and 13 Jbeta primers. TCRdb keeps only in-frame clones here, not all; method: immunoSEQ multiplex PCR. The sample has 50,000 to 60,000 clones, about three quarters seen once; the top ten hold 3%. The ends were cut back, 0 bases at V and 3 bases at J, with 14 bases in the middle. From germline, CDR1 is SGHAT and CDR2 FQNNGV. The CDR3 has 16 residues. The sequenced sample was PBMCs. The receptor was derived from a man aged 18 to 35 in good health and CMV-seronegative. The V gene is TRBV11-2, the J gene TRBJ1-2; D call uncertain. The CDR3 region has the DNA TGTGCCAGCAGCTTAGATGGGGTACGAGGGTACTATGGCTACACCTTC. Protein: CASSLDGVRGYYGYTF.